One sample yielded the 17 T cell receptor beta chains listed below, sequenced in a study of T cell clonality in common variable immunodeficiency. General study points: Common variable immunodeficiency TCR beta sequences reportedly had fewer deletions and N-nucleotide insertions.

For these receptors, no antigen is known. Method: immunoSEQ multiplex PCR; TCRdb's copy keeps in-frame clones and lacks some. The repertoire has about 28,000 clones, none seen only once; the ten largest take around 3.3%. Material: peripheral blood mononuclear cells. The receptors stem from a human donor with common variable immunodeficiency.

Of note for this clone: Coverage ceases 3 residues before the CDR3 finishes, and the germline J gene fills in the end. The V gene is TRBV7-2, the J gene TRBJ2-5, with D possibly matching TRBD2 (6 bases). The CDR3 covers 15 residues. Between the trimmed V and J ends, which lost 4 bases and 2 bases, there was a span of 14 bases. Germline CDR1 reads SGHTA; CDR2 reads FQGNSA. The CDR3 is CASSSRGLSQETQYF. Partial CDR3 DNA: TGTGCCAGCAGCTCTCGGGGACTGTCACAAGAGACC.

This clone was counted many times. The DNA ends 3 residues before the CDR3 does, and the rest of the CDR3 is filled in from the germline J gene. V usage is TRBV19 and J usage is TRBJ1-1; tentative D call: TRBD1 (5 bases). Germline lookup yields CDR1 LNHDA and CDR2 SQIVND (reference sequence). V was shortened by 6 bases and J by 0 bases, with 14 bases between the two germline ends. This CDR3 is built from 15 residues. The CDR3 protein is CASSEGRGMNTEAFF. CDR3 DNA, as far as it was read: TGTGCCAGTAGCGAGGGCCGGGGGATGAACACTGAA.

This clone was found many times. The DNA ends 3 residues before the CDR3 does, and the rest of the CDR3 is filled in from the germline J gene. The V and J genes are TRBV19 and TRBJ1-1, with D hard to call. The germline CDR1 and CDR2 sequences are LNHDA and SQIVND (reference sequence). This CDR3 comprises 11 residues. Between the trimmed V and J ends, which lost 7 bases and 0 bases, there was a span of 3 bases. CDR3 DNA, as far as it was read: TGTGCCAGTAAGCTGAACACTGAA. Its protein product is CASKLNTE. The whole CDR3 protein reads CASKLNTEAFF.

This clone was seen only a few times. The CDR3 extends 3 residues past the end of the read, so its final part is completed from the germline J gene. V usage is TRBV19 and J usage is TRBJ1-1, with TRBD1 as a possible D gene (5 bases). CDR1 and CDR2 (germline): LNHDA, SQIVND (reference sequence). This CDR3 has 13 residues. V was cut by 3 bases and J by 1 base, with 6 bases left in between. The CDR3 protein is CASSMGGNTEAFF. CDR3 DNA (partial): TGTGCCAGTAGTATGGGGGGGAACACTGAA. Full variable domain (remainder filled in from reference TRBV19 and TRBJ1-1): DGGITQSPKYLFRKEGQNVTLSCEQNLNHDAMYWYRQDPGQGLRLIYYSQIVNDFQKGDIAEGYSVSREKKESFPLTVTSAQKNPTAFYLCASSMGGNTEAFFGQGTRLTVV.

Of note for this clone: The read comes to an end 3 residues before the CDR3 does, leaving the germline J gene to fill in the end. V usage is TRBV5-1 and J usage is TRBJ1-2; D is undetermined. Germline V lookup: CDR1 SGHRS, CDR2 YFSETQ. CDR3 length equals 15 residues. CDR3 sequence reads: CASRTGVTALSGYTF. Partial CDR3 DNA: TGCGCCAGCAGAACCGGGGTTACGGCGCTAAGCGGC.

This clone was found a few times. The read is 3 residues too short to cover the CDR3 end, so that end is filled in from the germline J gene. Other DNA variants within this sample encode the same CDR3. The chain is built from TRBV7-3 and TRBJ2-7; 8 nucleotides match TRBD2. This CDR3 has 15 residues. V lost 2 bases and J lost 0; bases outside the gene matches: 3. The germline gives CDR1 SGHTA, CDR2 FQGTGA. Partial CDR3 DNA: TGTGCCAGCAGCTTAGGCGGGGGGCGCTCCTACGAG. It codes for CASSLGGGRSYE. The CDR3 in its entirety is CASSLGGGRSYEQYF.

A remark on this clone: At one boundary the junction diverges from the germline segment, which might be a read error. The sequenced CDR3 bases are TGTGCTAGCAGCTTATTGACTAGCGGGGTGGATACG. It specifies CASSLLTSGVDT. The entire CDR3 is CASSLLTSGVDTQYF. This chain joins TRBV7-7 and TRBJ2-3; 11 nucleotides agree with TRBD2. The read is 3 residues too short to cover the CDR3 end, so that end is filled in from the germline J gene. In germline, CDR1 is SSHAT, CDR2 FNYEAQ (reference sequence). This CDR3 region has 15 residues.

There are many counts of this clone. The read falls 3 residues short of the CDR3 end, and the missing part is taken from the germline J gene. V is TRBV5-1 and J is TRBJ1-2; D might be TRBD1 (6 bases). This CDR3 has 15 residues. V lost 0 bases, J lost 0 bases, and 9 bases lay in between. Per the germline V gene, CDR1 is SGHRS and CDR2 is YFSETQ. Partial CDR3 DNA: TGCGCCAGCAGCTTGGTTCAGGGGCCTAACTATGGC. Amino acid sequence: CASSLVQGPNYG. From start to end, the CDR3 is CASSLVQGPNYGYTF.

About this clone: The CDR3 end is not reached by the read, which stops 3 residues before it; the germline J gene fills it in. This chain connects TRBV19 to TRBJ1-6; TRBD1 matches 7 bases. The CDR3 has 19 residues. V shed 5 bases and J 1 base; nucleotides not matched to a gene: 14. CDR1 and CDR2 from the germline V gene are LNHDA and SQIVND (reference sequence). CDR3 loop: CASSSDRTGLTSYNSPLHF. The DNA read from the CDR3 is TGTGCCAGTAGTTCTGACCGGACAGGCCTGACGTCCTATAATTCACCC. The variable domain in full, with the rest retrieved from reference TRBV19 and TRBJ1-6, is DGGITQSPKYLFRKEGQNVTLSCEQNLNHDAMYWYRQDPGQGLRLIYYSQIVNDFQKGDIAEGYSVSREKKESFPLTVTSAQKNPTAFYLCASSSDRTGLTSYNSPLHFGNGTRLTVT.

Note on this clone: Read coverage stops 3 residues before the CDR3 terminus; the germline J gene supplies the remainder. The rearrangement joins TRBV6-2 or TRBV6-3 to TRBJ2-5; perhaps TRBD1 as D (5 bases). Germline CDR1 and CDR2: MNHEY and SVGEGT. Trimming pared 0 bases from V and 4 bases from J, leaving 9 bases between. This CDR3 contains 14 residues. CDR3 sequence: CASSYSRVVETQYF. The covered CDR3 bases are TGTGCCAGCAGTTACTCCAGGGTCGTAGAGACC.

In its sample, this clone was seen many times. The read ends 3 residues shy of where the CDR3 ends; the end is completed using the germline J gene. The J gene is TRBJ2-5, the V gene TRBV7-3; TRBD2 might be the D (6 bases). V was cut by 5 bases and J by 7 bases, with 17 bases left in between. The CDR3 runs to 14 residues. The V gene's germline CDR1 is SGHTA and CDR2 FQGTGA. The part of the CDR3 DNA that was read is TGTGCCAGCAGCCCCGGACTACTGATAGGGACC. This gives the protein CASSPGLLIGT. The full CDR3 reads CASSPGLLIGTQYF.

A few counts support this clone. With the read ending 3 residues before the CDR3 end, the germline J gene is used to fill in that end. The chain employs TRBV7-2 and TRBJ1-5, with D maybe TRBD1 (6 bases). The CDR3 loop spans 13 amino acids. Germline assignment: CDR1 SGHTA and CDR2 FQGNSA. V lost 3 bases and J 6 bases, leaving 9 bases between the germline ends. This CDR3 reads CASSFQGTQPQHF. CDR3 bases read: TGTGCCAGCAGCTTCCAGGGGACTCAGCCC.

This clone was detected only a few times. The DNA ends 3 residues before the CDR3 does, and the rest of the CDR3 is filled in from the germline J gene. The J gene is TRBJ2-5, the V gene TRBV18; 7 bases align to TRBD1. J gave up 5 bases and V 1 base, and 10 bases lay outside the gene matches. This CDR3 has 16 amino acids. Germline V gene data show CDR1 as KGHSH and CDR2 as LQKENI. The sequenced CDR3 bases are TGTGCCAGCTCACCACTACGACAGGGCATAGGGGAGACC. Its protein product is CASSPLRQGIGET. From start to end, the CDR3 is CASSPLRQGIGETQYF.

Comments on this clone: The CDR3 goes on 3 residues after the read ends, and that part is filled in from the germline J gene. This chain uses TRBV6-2 or TRBV6-3 with TRBJ1-4; a weak D match, TRBD1 (5 bases). This CDR3 has 12 residues. The germline V and J ends were trimmed by 10 bases and 8 bases, with 14 bases remaining between them. CDR1 and CDR2 from the germline V gene are MNHEY and SVGEGT. The CDR3 here is CATTPGGEKLFF. The covered CDR3 bases are TGTGCCACCACGCCCGGGGGAGAAAAA.

The sample holds a few counts of this clone. The observed sequence ends 3 residues before the CDR3 terminus, with the missing tail filled in from the germline J gene. The gene calls are TRBV19 and TRBJ2-7, with D tentatively TRBD1 (6 bases). This CDR3 is built from 12 residues. The V end was cut by 4 bases, the J end by 6 bases, with 10 bases between. Germline CDR1 and CDR2: LNHDA and SQIVND (reference sequence). CDR3 DNA, as far as it was read: TGTGCCAGTAGTAGGCGAGGGGGCGAG. It specifies CASSRRGGE. The whole CDR3 reads CASSRRGGEQYF. The full variable domain, completed using reference TRBV19 and TRBJ2-7, is DGGITQSPKYLFRKEGQNVTLSCEQNLNHDAMYWYRQDPGQGLRLIYYSQIVNDFQKGDIAEGYSVSREKKESFPLTVTSAQKNPTAFYLCASSRRGGEQYFGPGTRLTVT.

This clone was found a few times. From the germline J gene comes the end of the CDR3, since the read stops 3 residues before it. The chain links TRBV7-8 to TRBJ2-3, with D possibly matching TRBD2 (6 bases). V was trimmed by 7 bases and J by 3 bases, leaving 23 bases between them. Per the germline V gene, CDR1 is SGHVS and CDR2 is FQNEAQ. The CDR3 has 17 amino acids. CDR3 sequence reads: CASTYGAAGKITDTQYF. The DNA read from the CDR3 is TGTGCCAGCACTTATGGGGCTGCGGGGAAGATTACAGATACG.

A word on this clone: Coverage ceases 3 residues before the CDR3 finishes, and the germline J gene fills in the end. V and J are TRBV19 and TRBJ1-1; TRBD1 might be the D (6 bases). Germline loops: CDR1 LNHDA, CDR2 SQIVND (reference sequence). This CDR3 comprises 15 residues. V was cut by 5 bases and J by 1 base, with 14 bases left in between. CDR3 DNA (partial): TGTGCCAGTAGTGGTCCAGGGGTTGCGAACACTGAA. This codes for CASSGPGVANTE. The full CDR3 reads CASSGPGVANTEAFF.